This TCR beta chain came from a study of blood T cell repertoires in COVID-19. The wider study: Both acute and convalescent COVID-19 samples were obtained from the United States, Italy and Spain.

Trimming took off 2 bases at V and 6 bases at J, with 23 bases between the two ends. The germline gives CDR1 WSHSY, CDR2 SAAADI. The CDR3 spans 18 residues. Methods used by the authors: Amplification with reference gene primers provided the estimates of nucleated cell counts. TCRdb keeps only in-frame clones here, not all; method: immunoSEQ multiplex PCR. V and J calls and clone size come straight from that table; D and trimming were deduced from the DNA. The sample holds about 100,000 clones; approximately 81% are singletons and the top ten take 9.5% to 15%. The material sequenced was peripheral blood. This sequence originates from a human donor in a cohort sampled during active COVID-19. This chain joins TRBV10-2 and TRBJ1-5; D not certain. The CDR3 sequence is CASSERGIRIPLGQPQHF. CDR3 coding DNA: TGCGCCAGCAGTGAGAGAGGGATCCGGATTCCCTTGGGTCAGCCCCAGCATTTT.